One T cell receptor beta chain is described in this entry. Antigen: not known. Germline V CDR1 and CDR2: SGDLS, YYNGEE. This CDR3 comprises 13 residues. The ends were cut back, 0 bases at V and 3 bases at J, with 6 bases in the middle. Primers for the PCR totalled 60 Vbeta and 13 Jbeta. The repertoire was sequenced with immunoSEQ multiplex PCR; TCRdb's copy has only in-frame clones and lacks some. This sample's table has 100,000 to 150,000 clones. The data stem from a study of cytomegalovirus exposure and HLA in healthy donors. About the study: As an earlier analysis found, around 170 million T cells yielded about 120 million unique TCR beta sequences. Counted in an early data release were approximately 85 million unique TCRs from HLA-typed donors. Study results and caveats: A likely sequencing artifact accounted for one observed cluster of highly shared sequence variants. In an earlier analysis, in some 600 donors, most V segments appeared productive either ~87% or ~30% of the time.

Sequencing input: PBMCs. J is TRBJ1-1 and V is TRBV9; the D is unclear. This TCR was recovered from a man aged 18 to 30 in good health and CMV-seronegative. As DNA, the CDR3 is TGTGCCAGCAGCGTAGACGGGGACACTGAAGCTTTCTTT. This gives the protein CASSVDGDTEAFF.